The 22 T cell receptor beta chains below all came from one sample that was sequenced in a study of OX40 agonist ivuxolimab in advanced cancers. The data were produced by immunoSEQ multiplex PCR, yet TCRdb's version contains in-frame clones alone and is incomplete. The sample shows around 37,000 clones, approximately 80% of them seen only once. The material was CD4+ or CD8+ T cells sorted from blood, obtained in a trial of the OX40 agonist ivuxolimab. Source of these receptors: an adult with an advanced solid tumor such as melanoma, head and neck, liver or kidney cancer.

The chain employs TRBV7-3 and TRBJ2-5; TRBD1 or TRBD2 may be the D gene (7 bases each). Trimming took off 0 bases at V and 5 bases at J, with 16 bases between the two ends. Germline CDR1 and CDR2: SGHTA and FQGTGA. This CDR3 is built from 16 residues. DNA for the CDR3: TGTGCCAGCAGCTTAACCCAGGGGGGGCTCGGCGAGACCCAGTACTTC. The encoded protein is CASSLTQGGLGETQYF. The full variable domain, rest sourced from reference TRBV7-3 and TRBJ2-5, is GAGVSQTPSNKVTEKGKYVELRCDPISGHTALYWYRQSLGQGPEFLIYFQGTGAADDSGLPNDRFFAVRPEGSVSTLKIQRTERGDSAVYLCASSLTQGGLGETQYFGPGTRLLVL.

The chain is built from TRBV5-1 and TRBJ2-2; the D call may be TRBD1 or TRBD2 (6 bases each). V shed 2 bases and J shed 4 bases, with 12 bases lying between them. CDR1 and CDR2 (germline): SGHRS, YFSETQ. CDR3 size: 15 residues. The CDR3 spells CASSFGGHFTGELFF. Written as DNA, the CDR3 is TGCGCCAGCAGCTTCGGGGGCCATTTCACCGGGGAGCTGTTTTTT.

This chain connects TRBV2 to TRBJ2-7; TRBD2 matches at 7 bases. J was trimmed by 2 bases and V by 0 bases; bases with no gene match: 13. CDR1 SNHLY and CDR2 FYNNEI come from the germline V gene. The CDR3 contains 18 residues. Here the CDR3 DNA reads TGTGCCAGCAGTGAAGCCCTCTTCCCGCGGCGGGAGACCTACGAGCAGTACTTC. This gives the protein CASSEALFPRRETYEQYF.

The genes are TRBV11-2 and TRBJ2-7; the D gene could be TRBD1 or TRBD2 (6 bases each). The germline V gene encodes CDR1 SGHAT and CDR2 FQNNGV. The V and J ends lost 3 bases and 2 bases respectively, with 17 bases between them. The CDR3 runs 16 residues. CDR3 coding DNA: TGTGCCAGCAGCTTTATGGGGGGCGCAAGTCCCTACGAGCAGTACTTC. Protein product: CASSFMGGASPYEQYF.

The chain carries TRBV27 and TRBJ1-2; a possible D gene is TRBD1 (5 bases). This CDR3 is 14 amino acids long. Deletions cut 0 bases from V and 8 bases from J, with 13 bases between. Looked up from germline, CDR1 is MNHEY and CDR2 is SMNVEV (reference sequence). The CDR3 here is CASSLSPAGSGYTF. The CDR3 region has the DNA TGTGCCAGCAGTTTATCGCCGGCAGGGAGCGGCTACACCTTC.

The V and J genes are TRBV7-2 and TRBJ2-1; 8 bases are shared with TRBD2. Trimming took 3 bases from V and 6 from J; bases not matched to a gene: 4. Per germline, CDR1 SGHTA and CDR2 FQGNSA. This CDR3 is 14 amino acids long. The DNA of the CDR3 is TGTGCCAGCAGCTTCGGGACTAGTGGCAATGAGCAGTTCTTC. It codes for CASSFGTSGNEQFF. The complete variable domain, with remaining parts taken from reference TRBV7-2 and TRBJ2-1, reads GAGVSQSPSNKVTEKGKDVELRCDPISGHTALYWYRQSLGQGLEFLIYFQGNSAPDKSGLPSDRFSAERTGGSVSTLTIQRTQQEDSAVYLCASSFGTSGNEQFFGPGTRLTVL.

DNA for the CDR3: TGCAGCGGTACCACACAGGGCCTCGGAACCGGGGAGCTGTTTTTT. Translation gives CSGTTQGLGTGELFF. The chain links TRBV29-1 to TRBJ2-2; D is possibly TRBD1 (6 bases). The CDR3 extends over 15 amino acids. CDR1 and CDR2 from the germline V gene are SQVTM and ANQGSEA. V gave up 7 bases and J gave up 5 bases, with 20 bases separating them.

The chain couples TRBV5-4 to TRBJ2-7, with a possible D match to TRBD1 (6 bases). The germline V gene encodes CDR1 SGHNT and CDR2 YYREEE (reference sequence). Trimming cost V 5 bases and J 6 bases, with 15 bases left between them. The CDR3 runs to 13 residues. In DNA form, the CDR3 reads TGTGCCAGCAGGCCCGGAGTAGGGGGCGAGCAGTACTTC. Its protein product is CASRPGVGGEQYF. The whole variable domain, remainder taken from reference TRBV5-4 and TRBJ2-7, is ETGVTQSPTHLIKTRGQQVTLRCSSQSGHNTVSWYQQALGQGPQFIFQYYREEENGRGNFPPRFSGLQFPNYSSELNVNALELDDSALYLCASRPGVGGEQYFGPGTRLTVT.

This chain connects TRBV7-9 to TRBJ2-2; D is undetermined. Germline CDR1 is SEHNR and CDR2 is FQNEAQ (reference sequence). Trimming left V 1 base short and J 1 base short, with 10 bases between. The CDR3 is 16 residues long. Written as DNA, the CDR3 is TGTGCCAGCAGCTTAGTATGGCCAGAGAACACCGGGGAGCTGTTTTTT. This translates into CASSLVWPENTGELFF.

The rearrangement uses TRBV2 and TRBJ2-1; possibly TRBD2 for D (6 bases). This CDR3 spans 16 amino acids. Germline V lookup: CDR1 SNHLY, CDR2 FYNNEI. V lost 4 bases to trimming and J lost 7 bases, with 20 bases between them. In DNA form, the CDR3 reads TGTGCCAGCAGTGTATCCACGGGAGTTACTGTGAATGAGCAGTTCTTC. Translating gives CASSVSTGVTVNEQFF.

V is TRBV27 and J is TRBJ1-6; TRBD1 aligns across 9 bases. Germline CDR1 reads MNHEY; CDR2 reads SMNVEV (reference sequence). This CDR3 region has 15 residues. V was pared by 7 bases and J by 8 bases, with 9 bases of the junction left unmatched. The CDR3 loop is CASNPGQGWHSPLHF. Here the CDR3 DNA reads TGTGCCAGCAATCCGGGACAGGGTTGGCATTCACCCCTCCACTTT.

The CDR3 spells CASSLDRGGGQPQHF. The CDR3 coding sequence is TGTGCCAGCAGCTTGGACAGGGGCGGAGGTCAGCCCCAGCATTTT. V gene TRBV11-2 combines with J gene TRBJ1-5; 9 bases map to TRBD1. Germline V gene lookup returns CDR1 SGHAT and CDR2 FQNNGV. The trim removed 3 bases at V and 6 bases at J, leaving 6 bases unmatched. This CDR3 contains 15 residues.

The CDR3 loop is CASSDLELEEGDPYEQYF. The CDR3 region has the DNA TGCGCCAGCAGTGATCTCGAGTTGGAAGAGGGAGACCCCTACGAGCAGTACTTC. The chain recombines TRBV10-1 with TRBJ2-7; a weak D match, TRBD2 (5 bases). The V gene's germline CDR1 is WNHNN and CDR2 SYGVQD (reference sequence). Trimming took off 3 bases at V and 2 bases at J, with 23 bases between the two ends. This CDR3 comprises 18 residues.

The rearrangement uses TRBV9 and TRBJ2-3; D is unresolved. This CDR3 is 14 amino acids long. Trimming took 1 base from V and 1 from J, leaving 7 bases between them. Looked up from germline, CDR1 is SGDLS and CDR2 is YYNGEE. The CDR3 loop is CASSVNGGTDTQYF. The DNA for the CDR3 is TGTGCCAGCAGCGTAAACGGCGGCACAGATACGCAGTATTTT.

The CDR3 DNA follows: TGTGCCAGCAGCTTAGACGTTGGAGGGTATGGCTACACCTTC. It translates to CASSLDVGGYGYTF. The chain recombines TRBV7-2 with TRBJ1-2; D is uncertain. This CDR3 has 14 amino acids. Germline assignment: CDR1 SGHTA and CDR2 FQGNSA. The ends were cut back, 1 base at V and 5 bases at J, with 11 bases in the middle.

This chain links TRBV27 with TRBJ2-2; D remains unclear. The ends were cut back, 2 bases at V and 6 bases at J, with 7 bases in the middle. Germline loops: CDR1 MNHEY, CDR2 SMNVEV (reference sequence). This CDR3 region has 13 residues. CDR3 DNA: TGTGCCAGCAGTTTACCGGGTCCCGGGGAGCTGTTTTTT. Protein product: CASSLPGPGELFF.

The chain links TRBV7-8 to TRBJ2-3; TRBD2 agrees at 8 bases. Germline CDR1 is SGHVS and CDR2 is FQNEAQ. This CDR3 contains 16 residues. V shed 8 bases and J 1 base; nucleotides not matched to a gene: 11. The CDR3 nucleotides read TGTGCCAGCCCTCCCGCTAGCGGGTCCCGCACAGATACGCAGTATTTT. Translation: CASPPASGSRTDTQYF. Filled out from reference TRBV7-8 and TRBJ2-3, the complete variable domain reads GAGVSQSPRYKVAKRGQDVALRCDPISGHVSLFWYQQALGQGPEFLTYFQNEAQLDKSGLPSDRFFAERPEGSVSTLKIQRTQQEDSAVYLCASPPASGSRTDTQYFGPGTRLTVL.

The V and J genes are TRBV4-2 and TRBJ2-3, with 7 bases aligning to TRBD2. The CDR3 extends over 15 amino acids. The junction had 5 bases not matched to a gene; V was cut back by 4 bases and J by 1 base. Germline V gives CDR1 LGHNA, CDR2 YNFKEQ. CDR3 protein: CASSPSRGGTDTQYF. Here the CDR3 DNA reads TGTGCCAGCAGCCCCAGTCGGGGGGGCACAGATACGCAGTATTTT.

This sequence joins TRBV5-4 and TRBJ2-7; D not resolved. V dropped 0 bases and J dropped 0 bases, with 4 bases sitting between them. This CDR3 is built from 13 residues. Germline V gene sequence: CDR1 SGHNT, CDR2 YYREEE (reference sequence). This CDR3 is CASSLGASYEQYF. Here the CDR3 DNA reads TGTGCCAGCAGCTTGGGTGCCTCCTACGAGCAGTACTTC.

The chain employs TRBV27 and TRBJ1-2, with D unresolved. Germline CDR1 and CDR2: MNHEY and SMNVEV (reference sequence). The ends were cut back, 5 bases at V and 4 bases at J, with 11 bases in the middle. This CDR3 has 13 amino acids. The DNA of the CDR3 is TGTGCCAGCAGTCCTGGACCCGTCTATGGCTACACCTTC. Encoded protein: CASSPGPVYGYTF.

This clone was seen more than once but under ten times. The gene calls are TRBV19 and TRBJ2-5; 8 bases map to TRBD2. The germline gives CDR1 LNHDA, CDR2 SQIVND (reference sequence). J gave up 0 bases and V 3 bases, and 3 bases lay outside the gene matches. The CDR3 has 15 residues. CDR3 region: CASSIGGGYQETQYF. The CDR3 DNA reads as TGTGCCAGTAGTATTGGCGGGGGGTACCAAGAGACCCAGTACTTC.

The V gene is TRBV13, the J gene TRBJ2-7, with 7 bases fitting TRBD1. Germline V gene sequence: CDR1 PRHDT, CDR2 FYEKMQ (reference sequence). There are 17 residues in the CDR3. Trimming took 5 bases from V and 2 from J; bases not matched to a gene: 15. CDR3 DNA sequence: TGTGCCAGCAGCCTTGGACCGGGACAGCTAATAACCTACGAGCAGTACTTC. This translates into CASSLGPGQLITYEQYF.